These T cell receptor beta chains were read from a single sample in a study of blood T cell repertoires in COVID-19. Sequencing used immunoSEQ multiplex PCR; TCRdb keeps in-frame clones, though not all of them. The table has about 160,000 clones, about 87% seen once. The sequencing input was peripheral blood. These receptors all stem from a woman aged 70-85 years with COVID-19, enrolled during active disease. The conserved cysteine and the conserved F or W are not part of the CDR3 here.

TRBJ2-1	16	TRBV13	ASSLGLAGVISYNEQF
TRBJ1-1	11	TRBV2	ASSTEKNTEAF
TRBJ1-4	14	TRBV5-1	ASSPEAAQVGEKLF
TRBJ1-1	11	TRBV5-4	ASSGTRNTEAF
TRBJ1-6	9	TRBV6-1	ASGANSPLH
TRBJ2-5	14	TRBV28	ASSSPGQGVRETQY
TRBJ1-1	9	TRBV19	ASSGSTIAF
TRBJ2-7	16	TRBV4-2	ASSQDQGGTSGEYEQY
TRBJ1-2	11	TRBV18	ASSLEGGYGYT
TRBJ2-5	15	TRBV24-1	ATSDLQGAGAQETQY
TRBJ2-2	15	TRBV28	ASSRRWDTAGTGELF